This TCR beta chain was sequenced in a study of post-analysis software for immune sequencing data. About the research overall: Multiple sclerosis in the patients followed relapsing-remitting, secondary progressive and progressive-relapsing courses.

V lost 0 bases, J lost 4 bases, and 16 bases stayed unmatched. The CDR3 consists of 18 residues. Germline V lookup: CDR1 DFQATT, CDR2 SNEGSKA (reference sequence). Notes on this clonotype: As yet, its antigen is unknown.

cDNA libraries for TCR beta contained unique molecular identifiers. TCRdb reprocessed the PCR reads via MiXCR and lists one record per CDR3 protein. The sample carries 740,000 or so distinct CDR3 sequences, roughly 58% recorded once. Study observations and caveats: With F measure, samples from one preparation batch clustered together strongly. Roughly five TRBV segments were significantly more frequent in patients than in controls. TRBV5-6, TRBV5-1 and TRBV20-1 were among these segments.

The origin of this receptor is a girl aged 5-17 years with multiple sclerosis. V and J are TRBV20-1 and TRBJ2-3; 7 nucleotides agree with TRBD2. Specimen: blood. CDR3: CSARDTWASGGRPDTQYF. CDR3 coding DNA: TGCAGTGCTAGAGATACGTGGGCTAGCGGAGGGCGCCCAGATACGCAGTATTTT.